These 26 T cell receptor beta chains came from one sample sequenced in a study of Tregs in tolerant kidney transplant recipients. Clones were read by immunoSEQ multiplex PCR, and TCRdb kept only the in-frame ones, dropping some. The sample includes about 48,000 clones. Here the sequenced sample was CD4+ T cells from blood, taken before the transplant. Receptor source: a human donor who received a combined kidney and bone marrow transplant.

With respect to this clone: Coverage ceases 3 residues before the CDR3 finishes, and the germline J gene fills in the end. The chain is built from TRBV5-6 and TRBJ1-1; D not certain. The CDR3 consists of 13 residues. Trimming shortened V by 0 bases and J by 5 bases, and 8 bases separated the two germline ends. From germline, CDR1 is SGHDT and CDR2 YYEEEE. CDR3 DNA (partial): TGTGCCAGCAGCTTGGGACACAAGACTGAA. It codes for CASSLGHKTE. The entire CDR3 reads CASSLGHKTEAFF.

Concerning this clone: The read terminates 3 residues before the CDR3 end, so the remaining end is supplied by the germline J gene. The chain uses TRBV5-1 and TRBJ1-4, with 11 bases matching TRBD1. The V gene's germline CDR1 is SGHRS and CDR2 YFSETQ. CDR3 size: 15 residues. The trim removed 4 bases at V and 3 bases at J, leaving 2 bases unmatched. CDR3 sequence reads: CASSGQGASNEKLFF. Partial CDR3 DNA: TGCGCCAGCAGCGGACAGGGGGCTTCTAATGAAAAA.

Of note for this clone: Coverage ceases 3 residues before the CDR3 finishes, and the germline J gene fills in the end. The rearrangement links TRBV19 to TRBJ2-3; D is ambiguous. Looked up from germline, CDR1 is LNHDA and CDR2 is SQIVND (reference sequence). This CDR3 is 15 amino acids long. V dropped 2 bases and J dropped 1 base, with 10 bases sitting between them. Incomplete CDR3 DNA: TGTGCCAGTAGTATACGTGGCGGTCGCACAGATACG. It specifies CASSIRGGRTDT. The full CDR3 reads CASSIRGGRTDTQYF.

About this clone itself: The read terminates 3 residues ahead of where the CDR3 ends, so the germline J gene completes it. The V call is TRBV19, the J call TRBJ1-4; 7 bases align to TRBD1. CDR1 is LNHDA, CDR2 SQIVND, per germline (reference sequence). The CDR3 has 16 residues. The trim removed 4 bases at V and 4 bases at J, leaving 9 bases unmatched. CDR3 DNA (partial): TGTGCCAGTAGTAGACTTCAGGGGACAGTTAATGAAAAA. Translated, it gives CASSRLQGTVNEK. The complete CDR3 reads CASSRLQGTVNEKLFF. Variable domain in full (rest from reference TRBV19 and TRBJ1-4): DGGITQSPKYLFRKEGQNVTLSCEQNLNHDAMYWYRQDPGQGLRLIYYSQIVNDFQKGDIAEGYSVSREKKESFPLTVTSAQKNPTAFYLCASSRLQGTVNEKLFFGSGTQLSVL.

This CDR3 reads CASGGNYGYTF. The sequenced part of the CDR3 DNA is TGTGCCAGCGGGGGAAACTATGGC. The V gene is TRBV19, the J gene TRBJ1-2; the D gene is possibly TRBD1 (5 bases). The CDR3 end falls 3 residues outside the read, so it is completed with the germline J gene. The germline CDR1 and CDR2 sequences are LNHDA and SQIVND (reference sequence). This CDR3 spans 11 amino acids. The V and J ends lost 9 bases and 2 bases respectively, with 7 bases between them.

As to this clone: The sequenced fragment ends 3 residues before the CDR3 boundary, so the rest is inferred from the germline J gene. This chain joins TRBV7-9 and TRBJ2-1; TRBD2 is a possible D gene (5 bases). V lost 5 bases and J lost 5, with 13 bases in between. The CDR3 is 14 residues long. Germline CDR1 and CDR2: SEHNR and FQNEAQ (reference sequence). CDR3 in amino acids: CASSPDSSHNEQFF. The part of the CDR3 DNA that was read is TGTGCCAGCAGCCCGGACTCAAGTCACAATGAG.

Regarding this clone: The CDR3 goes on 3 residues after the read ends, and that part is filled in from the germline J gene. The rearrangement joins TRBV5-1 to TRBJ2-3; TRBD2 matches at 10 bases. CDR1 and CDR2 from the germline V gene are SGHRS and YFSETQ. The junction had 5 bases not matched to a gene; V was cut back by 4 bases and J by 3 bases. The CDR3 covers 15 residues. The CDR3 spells CASSPGTSVTDTQYF. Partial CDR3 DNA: TGCGCCAGCAGCCCCGGGACTAGCGTGACAGATACG. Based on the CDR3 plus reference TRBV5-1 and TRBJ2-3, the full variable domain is KAGVTQTPRYLIKTRGQQVTLSCSPISGHRSVSWYQQTPGQGLQFLFEYFSETQRNKGNFPGRFSGRQFSNSRSEMNVSTLELGDSALYLCASSPGTSVTDTQYFGPGTRLTVL.

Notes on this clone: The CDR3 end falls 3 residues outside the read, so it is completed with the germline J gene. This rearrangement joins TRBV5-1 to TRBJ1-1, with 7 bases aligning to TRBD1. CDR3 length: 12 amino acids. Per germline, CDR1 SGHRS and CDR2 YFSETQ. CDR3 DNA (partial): TGCGCCAGCACCTGGGGAGGGGGCGAA. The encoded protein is CASTWGGGE. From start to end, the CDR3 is CASTWGGGEAFF.

The CDR3 sequence is CASSHPGLAGASNEQFF. The sequenced part of the CDR3 DNA is TGTGCCAGCTCCCATCCGGGACTAGCGGGAGCGAGCAATGAG. The chain links TRBV18 to TRBJ2-1, with TRBD2 identical over 14 bases. The read ends 3 residues before the CDR3 terminus; that terminus is restored from the germline J gene. This CDR3 contains 17 residues. CDR1 is KGHSH, CDR2 LQKENI, per germline. V lost 6 bases and J lost 6; bases outside the gene matches: 10.

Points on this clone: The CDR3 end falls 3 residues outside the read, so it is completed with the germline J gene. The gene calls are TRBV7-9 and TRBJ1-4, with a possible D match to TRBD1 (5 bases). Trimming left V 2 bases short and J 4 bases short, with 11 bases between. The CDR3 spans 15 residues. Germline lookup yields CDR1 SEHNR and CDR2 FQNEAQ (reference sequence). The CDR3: CASSLTRVVNEKLFF. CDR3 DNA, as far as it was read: TGTGCCAGCAGCTTAACCAGGGTGGTTAATGAAAAA.

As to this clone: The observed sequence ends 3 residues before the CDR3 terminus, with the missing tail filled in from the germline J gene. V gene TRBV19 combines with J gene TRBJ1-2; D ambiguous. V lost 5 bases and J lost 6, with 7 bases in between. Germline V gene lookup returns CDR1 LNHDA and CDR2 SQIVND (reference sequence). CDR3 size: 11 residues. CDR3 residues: CASSQANGYTF. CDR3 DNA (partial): TGTGCCAGTAGTCAAGCTAATGGC.

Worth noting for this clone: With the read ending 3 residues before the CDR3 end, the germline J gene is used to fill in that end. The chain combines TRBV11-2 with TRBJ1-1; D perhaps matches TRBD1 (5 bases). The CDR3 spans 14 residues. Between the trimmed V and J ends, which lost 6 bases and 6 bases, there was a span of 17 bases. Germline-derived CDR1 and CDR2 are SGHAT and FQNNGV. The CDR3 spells CASRKAGVYAEAFF. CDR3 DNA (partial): TGTGCCAGCAGGAAGGCGGGGGTATACGCTGAA.

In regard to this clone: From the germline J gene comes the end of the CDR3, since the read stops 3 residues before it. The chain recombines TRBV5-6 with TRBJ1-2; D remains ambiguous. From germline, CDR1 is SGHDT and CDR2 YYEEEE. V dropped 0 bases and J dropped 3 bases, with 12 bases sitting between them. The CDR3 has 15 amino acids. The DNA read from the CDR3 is TGTGCCAGCAGCTTGGGGGCAGCTGCGTACTATGGC. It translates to CASSLGAAAYYG. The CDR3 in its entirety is CASSLGAAAYYGYTF.

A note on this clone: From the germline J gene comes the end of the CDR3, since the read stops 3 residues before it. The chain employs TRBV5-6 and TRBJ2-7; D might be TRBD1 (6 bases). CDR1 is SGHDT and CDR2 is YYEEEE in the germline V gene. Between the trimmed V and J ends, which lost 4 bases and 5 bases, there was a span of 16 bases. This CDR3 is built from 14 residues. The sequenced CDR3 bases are TGTGCCAGCAGCACCGCCGGGACACCCCACGAG. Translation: CASSTAGTPHE. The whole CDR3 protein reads CASSTAGTPHEQYF.

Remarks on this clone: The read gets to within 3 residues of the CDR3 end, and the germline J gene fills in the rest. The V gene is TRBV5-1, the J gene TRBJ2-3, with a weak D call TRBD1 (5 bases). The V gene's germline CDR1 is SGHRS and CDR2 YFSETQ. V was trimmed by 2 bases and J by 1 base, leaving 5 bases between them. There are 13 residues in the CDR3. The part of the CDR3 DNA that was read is TGCGCCAGCAGCTTACAGGGCACAGATACG. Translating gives CASSLQGTDT. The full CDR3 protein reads CASSLQGTDTQYF.

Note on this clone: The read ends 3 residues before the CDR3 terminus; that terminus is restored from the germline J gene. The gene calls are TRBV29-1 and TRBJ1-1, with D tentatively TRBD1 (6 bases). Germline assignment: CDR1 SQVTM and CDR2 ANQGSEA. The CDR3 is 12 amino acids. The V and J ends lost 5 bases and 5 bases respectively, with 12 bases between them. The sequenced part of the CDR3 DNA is TGCAGCGTTTCGCCAGGGGTAACTGAA. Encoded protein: CSVSPGVTE. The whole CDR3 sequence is CSVSPGVTEAFF.

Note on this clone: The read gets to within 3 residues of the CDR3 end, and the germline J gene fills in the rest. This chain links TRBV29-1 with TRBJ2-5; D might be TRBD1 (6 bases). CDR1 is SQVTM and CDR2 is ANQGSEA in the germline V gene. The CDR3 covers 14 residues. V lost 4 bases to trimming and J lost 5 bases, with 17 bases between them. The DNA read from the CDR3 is TGCAGCGTTGTTGGGGGCCTATTCACGGAGACC. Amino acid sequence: CSVVGGLFTET. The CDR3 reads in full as CSVVGGLFTETQYF.

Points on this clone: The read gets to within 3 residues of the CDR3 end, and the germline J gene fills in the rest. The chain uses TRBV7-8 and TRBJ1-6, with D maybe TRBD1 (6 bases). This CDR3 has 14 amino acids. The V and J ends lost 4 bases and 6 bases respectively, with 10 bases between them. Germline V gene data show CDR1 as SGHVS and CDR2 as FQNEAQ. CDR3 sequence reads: CASSSAGVNSPLHF. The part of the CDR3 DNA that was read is TGTGCCAGCAGCTCGGCAGGGGTTAATTCACCC.

CDR3 bases read: TGTGCCAGTACCCCGGGGGGACGGAGCACAGATACG. Translation gives CASTPGGRSTDT. The full-length CDR3 reads as CASTPGGRSTDTQYF. This chain connects TRBV19 to TRBJ2-3; the match to TRBD2 covers 7 bases. The DNA ends 3 residues before the CDR3 does, and the rest of the CDR3 is filled in from the germline J gene. The V gene end was trimmed by 7 bases and the J gene end by 0 bases; junction bases not matched to a gene: 7. The CDR3 loop spans 15 amino acids. Germline CDR1 and CDR2: LNHDA and SQIVND (reference sequence).

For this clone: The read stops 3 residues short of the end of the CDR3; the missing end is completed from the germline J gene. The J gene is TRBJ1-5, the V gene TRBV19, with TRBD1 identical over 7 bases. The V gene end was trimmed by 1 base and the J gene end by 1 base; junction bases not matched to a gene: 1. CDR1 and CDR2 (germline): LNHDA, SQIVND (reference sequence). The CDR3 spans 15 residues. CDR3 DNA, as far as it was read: TGTGCCAGTAGTATAGGGGGACAGAGCAATCAGCCC. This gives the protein CASSIGGQSNQP. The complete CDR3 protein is CASSIGGQSNQPQHF. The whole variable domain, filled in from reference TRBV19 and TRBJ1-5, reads DGGITQSPKYLFRKEGQNVTLSCEQNLNHDAMYWYRQDPGQGLRLIYYSQIVNDFQKGDIAEGYSVSREKKESFPLTVTSAQKNPTAFYLCASSIGGQSNQPQHFGDGTRLSIL.

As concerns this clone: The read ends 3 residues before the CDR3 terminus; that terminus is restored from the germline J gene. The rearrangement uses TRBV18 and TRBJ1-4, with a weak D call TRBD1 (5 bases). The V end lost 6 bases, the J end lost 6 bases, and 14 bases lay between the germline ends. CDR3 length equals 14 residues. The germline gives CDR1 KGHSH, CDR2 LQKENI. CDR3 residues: CASSWGLDDEKLFF. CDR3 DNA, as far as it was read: TGTGCCAGCTCTTGGGGACTTGATGATGAAAAA. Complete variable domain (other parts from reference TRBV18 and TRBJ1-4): NAGVMQNPRHLVRRRGQEARLRCSPMKGHSHVYWYRQLPEEGLKFMVYLQKENIIDESGMPKERFSAEFPKEGPSILRIQQVVRGDSAAYFCASSWGLDDEKLFFGSGTQLSVL.

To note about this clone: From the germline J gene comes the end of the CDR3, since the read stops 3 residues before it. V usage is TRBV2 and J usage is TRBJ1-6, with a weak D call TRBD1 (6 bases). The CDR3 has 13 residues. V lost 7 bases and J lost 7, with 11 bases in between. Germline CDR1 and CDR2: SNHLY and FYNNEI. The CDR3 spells CASNGGGNSPLHF. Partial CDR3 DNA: TGTGCCAGCAACGGGGGGGGCAATTCACCC.

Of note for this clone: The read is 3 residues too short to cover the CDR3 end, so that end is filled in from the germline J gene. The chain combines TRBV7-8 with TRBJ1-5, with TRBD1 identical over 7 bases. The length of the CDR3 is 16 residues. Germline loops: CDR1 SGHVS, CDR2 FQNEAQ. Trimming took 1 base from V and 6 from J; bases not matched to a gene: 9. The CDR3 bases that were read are TGTGCCAGCAGCTTAGAATCCGGGACAGCTGGTCAGCCC. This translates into CASSLESGTAGQP. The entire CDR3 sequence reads CASSLESGTAGQPQHF.

The sequenced CDR3 bases are TGTGCCAGTAGAAGGGACTCGATGAACACTGAA. This codes for CASRRDSMNTE. The entire CDR3 protein is CASRRDSMNTEAFF. V gene TRBV19 combines with J gene TRBJ1-1; a possible D gene is TRBD1 (5 bases). The read ends 3 residues early relative to the CDR3; the germline J gene fills the gap. From germline, CDR1 is LNHDA and CDR2 SQIVND (reference sequence). There are 14 residues in the CDR3. The V gene lost 6 bases and the J gene lost 0 bases, with 11 bases spanning the gap.

CDR3 bases read: TGTGCCTGGAGTTATTCCGGCAATCAGCCC. As protein: CAWSYSGNQP. The whole CDR3 sequence reads CAWSYSGNQPQHF. The chain employs TRBV30 and TRBJ1-5; D uncertain. The observed sequence ends 3 residues before the CDR3 terminus, with the missing tail filled in from the germline J gene. V dropped 2 bases and J dropped 2 bases, with 7 bases sitting between them. The CDR3 runs 13 residues. The germline V gene has CDR1 GTSNPN and CDR2 SVGIG (reference sequence).

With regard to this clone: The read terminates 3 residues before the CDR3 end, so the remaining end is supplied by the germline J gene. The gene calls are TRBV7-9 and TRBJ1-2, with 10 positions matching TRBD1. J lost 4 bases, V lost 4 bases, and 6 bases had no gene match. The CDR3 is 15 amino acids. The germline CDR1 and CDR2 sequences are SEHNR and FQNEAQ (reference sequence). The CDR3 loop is CASSSRQGAVYGYTF. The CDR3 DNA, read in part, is TGTGCCAGCAGCTCCCGACAGGGGGCTGTCTATGGC.